This record looks at one T cell receptor (beta chain) sequence and its context. Its antigen is still unknown. From a lookup of the germline V gene, CDR1 and CDR2 are SGHRS and YFSETQ. The CDR3 numbers 15 residues from cysteine through phenylalanine. No DNA accompanies this entry. Sequencing was carried out with an Illumina HiSeq 2000. TCR beta cDNA libraries were made by 5'RACE template switching that added a universal primer site and unique molecular identifiers. cDNA synthesis was primed from the TCR beta constant segment, followed by two successive PCR amplification steps. Per the original workflow: MIGEC handled demultiplexing of the reads and grouping by UMI, while MiTCR was used to assemble and quantify clonotypes. Only TCR cDNA sequences supported by at least two reads were kept to exclude erroneous sequences. The tcR package was used for downstream repertoire analysis, and clonotypes were matched across fractions by CDR3 nucleotide sequence plus V segment. VDJmatch was used to annotate antigen specificity against VDJdb, with one amino acid substitution allowed in CDR3. TCRdb reprocessed the reads; each CDR3 protein sequence makes one entry, and DNA is unavailable. TCRdb's processing, not the authors', yielded these V and J calls. Per the sample table, the count is about 150,000 distinct CDR3 sequences. About 39% of the sample is in the top ten clones.

This entry is derived from a study of T cells expressing NK-cell markers (dated by TCRdb to about 2020). With respect to the entire study: Several donors provided sorted CD3+CD56+NKG2C+, CD3+CD56+NKG2C- and CD3+CD56-NKG2C+ T-cell subsets, whose TCR beta-chain repertoires were profiled. Of the eight sequenced donors, seven were found to be HCMV-seropositive and one was found to be HCMV-seronegative. Randomly selected healthy volunteers, three men and five women, were used as the eight sequenced donors. The libraries were sequenced on Illumina HiSeq 2000/2500, MiSeq or NextSeq, producing 2 x 150 bp reads. The full study reports these points: Whether the expanded NKG2C-expressing T cell clones were specific for HCMV antigens was left unclear. Those dominant clonotypes were again the most abundant among CD3+CD56-NKG2C+ cells in a few donors, at roughly 28.3-60.1%. For six donors, the dominant CD3+CD56+NKG2C+ clonotypes were among the top 10 CD8+ clonotypes and accounted for about 1.0-8% of CD8+ T cells.

To determine HCMV serostatus, a commercial ELISA kit was used to detect HCMV-specific IgG in serum. Ficoll density gradient centrifugation was used to isolate peripheral blood mononuclear cells from blood. The sequenced sample consisted of blood T cells: a sorted CD56 or NKG2C T cell subset, CD4+ or CD8+ T cells, or bulk PBMC T cells (not recorded which). Rearrangement joined TRBV5-1 to TRBJ2-3; no DNA is available, so the TRBD2 call from TCRdb remains unchecked. The clonotype was recovered from a woman between 45 and 65 years old in good health. Donor details come from another sample of the same person, matched by shared clones. This receptor carries the CDR3 CASSFLSGRADTQYF.